The 19 T cell receptor beta chains listed next were all sequenced from one sample in a study of early T cells in non-severe SARS-CoV-2 infection. TCRdb re-analysed the 5' RACE reads in MiXCR, keeping a single row per CDR3 protein. This sample has fewer than 85,000 distinct CDR3 sequences, with 9% to 10% found just once. What was sequenced was whole blood. These receptors were taken from an adult who was a healthcare worker with PCR-confirmed SARS-CoV-2 infection or an uninfected control (not recorded which).

In DNA, the CDR3 is TGTGCCAGCAGTCCAGGACGCAACTCACAGGGGATGTCAGATACGCAGTATTTT. Translated, it gives CASSPGRNSQGMSDTQYF. This chain uses TRBV6-2 or TRBV6-3 with TRBJ2-3; TRBD1 aligns across 7 bases. V lost 5 bases, J lost 4 bases, and 18 bases stayed unmatched. The CDR3 loop spans 18 amino acids. The V gene's germline CDR1 is MNHEY and CDR2 SVGEGT.

The chain carries TRBV7-3 and TRBJ2-5; D perhaps matches TRBD1 (5 bases). The CDR3 loop spans 13 amino acids. Trimming pared 8 bases from V and 5 bases from J, leaving 15 bases between. Germline CDR1 reads SGHTA; CDR2 reads FQGTGA. The CDR3 nucleotides are TGTGCCAGCTCGCCAGGGCGTTTTGAGACCCAGTACTTC. Residues: CASSPGRFETQYF.

This clonotype was detected many times. The chain employs TRBV6-6 and TRBJ2-1; 7 bases map to TRBD1. This CDR3 region has 14 residues. The V gene end was trimmed by 6 bases and the J gene end by 2 bases; junction bases not matched to a gene: 4. CDR1 and CDR2 (germline): MNHNY, SVGAGI (reference sequence). DNA of the CDR3: TGTGCCAGCAGCGGCAGGGGGACCTACAATGAGCAGTTCTTC. This encodes CASSGRGTYNEQFF.

This rearrangement joins TRBV3-1 to TRBJ1-1; TRBD1 is a possible D gene (5 bases). The V and J ends lost 1 base and 6 bases respectively, with 12 bases between them. The CDR3 spans 14 residues. In germline, CDR1 is LGHDT, CDR2 YNNKEL (reference sequence). CDR3: CASSQAGRRAEAFF. The CDR3 coding sequence is TGTGCCAGCAGCCAAGCAGGGAGGAGAGCTGAAGCTTTCTTT.

This clonotype appeared a few times. The rearrangement links TRBV7-9 to TRBJ2-3; tentatively, D is TRBD1 (6 bases). The V gene's germline CDR1 is SEHNR and CDR2 FQNEAQ (reference sequence). The CDR3 sequence is 16 residues long. The V end lost 4 bases, the J end lost 0 bases, and 14 bases lay between the germline ends. CDR3: CASSSRGITSTDTQYF. The CDR3 DNA is TGTGCCAGCAGCTCCAGGGGAATAACTAGCACAGATACGCAGTATTTT.

The gene calls are TRBV27 and TRBJ2-3, with a tentative D call TRBD2 (7 bases). There are 19 residues in the CDR3. V was clipped by 1 base and J by 2 bases, with 22 bases between them. Germline lookup yields CDR1 MNHEY and CDR2 SMNVEV (reference sequence). CDR3 bases: TGTGCCAGCAGTTTATGGGCTAGGGGGGGTGGAGGACACACAGATACGCAGTATTTT. Amino acids: CASSLWARGGGGHTDTQYF.

This clonotype has a handful of counts. This sequence joins TRBV7-2 and TRBJ2-3; 13 nucleotides match TRBD2. V gave up 6 bases and J gave up 4 bases; unmatched junction bases: 10. There are 17 residues in the CDR3. Germline loops: CDR1 SGHTA, CDR2 FQGNSA. This CDR3 is CASSRLAGGHRSDTQYF. As DNA, the CDR3 is TGTGCCAGCAGTAGACTAGCGGGAGGCCACCGGTCAGATACGCAGTATTTT.

This clonotype showed up just a few times. This chain connects TRBV2 to TRBJ2-1, with 11 bases lining up with TRBD2. Germline V lookup: CDR1 SNHLY, CDR2 FYNNEI. This CDR3 has 16 amino acids. Trimming removed 8 bases from V and 5 bases from J; junction bases left unmatched: 11. In DNA form, the CDR3 reads TGTGCCAGCCGACGACTAGCGGGGCGTCGCGACAATGAGCAGTTCTTC. It codes for CASRRLAGRRDNEQFF. Drawing the rest from reference TRBV2 and TRBJ2-1, the complete variable domain is EPEVTQTPSHQVTQMGQEVILRCVPISNHLYFYWYRQILGQKVEFLVSFYNNEISEKSEIFDDQFSVERPDGSNFTLKIRSTKLEDSAMYFCASRRLAGRRDNEQFFGPGTRLTVL.

This clonotype was recorded many times. At one of its ends the junction is not consistent with the germline gene, which may arise from a read error. This rearrangement joins TRBV2 to TRBJ2-1; D gene ambiguous. The CDR3 consists of 11 residues. CDR1 SNHLY and CDR2 FYNNEI come from the germline V gene. In nucleotides, the CDR3 is TGTGCCAGCAGTGAAAGGACGCTCGAGGTCTTC. Translated: CASSERTLEVF.

V gene TRBV3-1 combines with J gene TRBJ1-1, with TRBD1 identical over 8 bases. Germline lookup yields CDR1 LGHDT and CDR2 YNNKEL (reference sequence). V dropped 4 bases and J dropped 12; count of bases not matched to a gene: 7. The CDR3 totals 12 residues. The CDR3 reads CASSPTGTGTFF. In nucleotides, the CDR3 is TGTGCCAGCAGCCCGACCGGGACAGGAACTTTCTTT.

The V gene is TRBV28, the J gene TRBJ2-1; D not certain. CDR3 length: 12 amino acids. Trimming pared 5 bases from V and 4 bases from J, leaving 6 bases between. Germline CDR1 is MDHEN and CDR2 is SYDVKM. The chain's CDR3 is CASSPAYNEQFF. In nucleotides, the CDR3 is TGTGCCAGCAGTCCTGCGTACAATGAGCAGTTCTTC.

The table lists this clonotype with many counts. This chain joins TRBV12-3 or TRBV12-4 and TRBJ2-3; 13 nucleotides agree with TRBD2. V shed 2 bases, J shed 2 bases, and the junction held 4 bases outside the gene matches. The CDR3 spans 17 residues. CDR3: CASSLLTSGRVTDTQYF. The CDR3 DNA follows: TGTGCCAGCAGTTTACTCACTAGCGGGAGGGTCACAGATACGCAGTATTTT.

This clonotype was counted at least ten times. The rearrangement links TRBV27 to TRBJ1-2; D is possibly TRBD1 (6 bases). Trimming cost V 3 bases and J 4 bases, with 12 bases left between them. This CDR3 region has 14 residues. Germline values: CDR1 MNHEY, CDR2 SMNVEV (reference sequence). CDR3 loop: CASSFHREGYGYTF. In DNA, the CDR3 is TGTGCCAGCAGTTTTCACAGGGAAGGCTATGGCTACACCTTC.

For the CDR3, the DNA is TGTGCCAGCAGCCCCAGGACAGGGCGTTTGGGAGAGACCCAGTACTTC. Protein: CASSPRTGRLGETQYF. The rearrangement links TRBV7-2 to TRBJ2-5, with 8 bases matching TRBD1. CDR3 length: 16 residues. CDR1 is SGHTA, CDR2 FQGNSA, per germline. The junction had 12 bases not matched to a gene; V was cut back by 5 bases and J by 4 bases.

A word on this clonotype: Since a much larger clone is just one base distant, this may be a read error. The gene calls are TRBV27 and TRBJ1-2, with TRBD1 matching over 12 bases. The J segment lost 4 bases and the V segment lost 5 bases, leaving 2 bases of the junction unmatched. This CDR3 spans 14 amino acids. In germline, CDR1 is MNHEY, CDR2 SMNVEV (reference sequence). The CDR3 DNA reads as TGTGCCAGCAGTCAGGGACAGGGGGCCTATGGCTACACCTTC. Translated: CASSQGQGAYGYTF.

Only one count was recorded for this clonotype. The chain couples TRBV29-1 to TRBJ2-7; D ambiguous. Trimming cost V 6 bases and J 0 bases, with 9 bases left between them. The CDR3 length is 12 residues. Germline lookup yields CDR1 SQVTM and CDR2 ANQGSEA. CDR3 DNA sequence: TGCAGCGTCGTACTGTCCTCCTACGAGCAGTACTTC. It specifies CSVVLSSYEQYF.

This clonotype was found a few times. J is TRBJ2-7 and V is TRBV5-6; D may be TRBD1 (5 bases). The CDR3 runs 13 residues. The germline CDR1 and CDR2 sequences are SGHDT and YYEEEE. V gave up 3 bases and J gave up 4 bases, with 11 bases separating them. Here the CDR3 DNA reads TGTGCCAGCAGCTCCCCTGACAGATACGAGCAGTACTTC. Protein sequence: CASSSPDRYEQYF.

The chain is built from TRBV12-3 or TRBV12-4 and TRBJ2-1, with D possibly being TRBD2 (6 bases). V lost 6 bases, J lost 7 bases, and 31 bases lay in between. The CDR3 has 19 residues. CDR3 protein: CASRGNSYGGTPRRNEQFF. The CDR3 DNA is TGTGCCAGCAGAGGAAACAGTTACGGCGGGACCCCCCGGAGGAATGAGCAGTTCTTC.

The chain joins TRBV9 to TRBJ2-4; D is unresolved. Germline V lookup: CDR1 SGDLS, CDR2 YYNGEE. This CDR3 is built from 15 residues. Trimming cost V 3 bases and J 7 bases, with 17 bases left between them. DNA for the CDR3: TGTGCCAGCAGCGCTAACCCCTCGACCGGGAACATTCAGTACTTC. Its protein is CASSANPSTGNIQYF.